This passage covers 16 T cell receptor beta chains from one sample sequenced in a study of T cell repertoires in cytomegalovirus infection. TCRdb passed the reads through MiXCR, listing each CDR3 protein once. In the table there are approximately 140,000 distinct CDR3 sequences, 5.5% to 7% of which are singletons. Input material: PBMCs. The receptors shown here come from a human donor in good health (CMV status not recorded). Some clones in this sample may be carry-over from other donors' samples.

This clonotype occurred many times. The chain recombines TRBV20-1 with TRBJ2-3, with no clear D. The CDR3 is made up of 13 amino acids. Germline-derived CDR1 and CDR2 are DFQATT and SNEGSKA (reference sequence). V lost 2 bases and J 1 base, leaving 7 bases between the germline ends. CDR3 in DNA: TGCAGTGCTAGAACGATCGGCACAGATACGCAGTATTTT. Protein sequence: CSARTIGTDTQYF.

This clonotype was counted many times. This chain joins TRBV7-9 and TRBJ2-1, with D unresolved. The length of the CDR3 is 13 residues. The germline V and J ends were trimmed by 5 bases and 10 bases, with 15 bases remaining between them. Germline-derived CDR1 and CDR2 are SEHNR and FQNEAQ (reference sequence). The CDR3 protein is CASSPGLPNEQFF. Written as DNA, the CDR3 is TGTGCCAGCAGCCCCGGTCTACCAAACGAGCAGTTCTTC.

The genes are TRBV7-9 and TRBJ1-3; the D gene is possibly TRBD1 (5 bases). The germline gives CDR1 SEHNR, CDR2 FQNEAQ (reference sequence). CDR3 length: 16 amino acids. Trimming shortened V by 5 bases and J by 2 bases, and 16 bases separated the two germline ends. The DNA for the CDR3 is TGTGCCAGCAGCCCCTCTGGGACCGCGCCTGGAAACACCATATATTTT. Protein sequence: CASSPSGTAPGNTIYF.

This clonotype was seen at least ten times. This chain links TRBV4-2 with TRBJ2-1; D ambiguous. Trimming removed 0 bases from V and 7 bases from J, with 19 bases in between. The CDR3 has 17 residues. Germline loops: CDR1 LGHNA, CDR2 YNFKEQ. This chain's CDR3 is CASSQEVRGPTGNEQFF. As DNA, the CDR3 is TGTGCCAGCAGCCAAGAAGTGCGTGGGCCCACGGGTAATGAGCAGTTCTTC.

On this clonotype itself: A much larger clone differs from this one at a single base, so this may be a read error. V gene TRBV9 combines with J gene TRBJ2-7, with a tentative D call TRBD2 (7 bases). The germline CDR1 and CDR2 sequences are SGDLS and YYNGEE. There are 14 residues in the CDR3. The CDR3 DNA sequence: TGTGTCAGCAGCGTTGCGGGGGCAGGCTACGAGCAGTACTTC. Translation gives CVSSVAGAGYEQYF. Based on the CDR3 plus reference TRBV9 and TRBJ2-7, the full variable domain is DSGVTQTPKHLITATGQRVTLRCSPRSGDLSVYWYQQSLDQGLQFLIQYYNGEERAKGNILERFSAQQFPDLHSELNLSSLELGDSALYFCVSSVAGAGYEQYFGPGTRLTVT.

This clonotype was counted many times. The CDR3 here is CASSLKGPGNTIYF. The CDR3 bases are TGTGCCAGCAGCTTGAAGGGGCCCGGAAACACCATATATTTT. V is TRBV11-3 and J is TRBJ1-3; possible D gene TRBD1, 5 bases. Trimming shortened V by 3 bases and J by 4 bases, and 10 bases separated the two germline ends. Germline CDR1 reads SGHNT; CDR2 reads YENEEA. The CDR3 extends over 14 amino acids.

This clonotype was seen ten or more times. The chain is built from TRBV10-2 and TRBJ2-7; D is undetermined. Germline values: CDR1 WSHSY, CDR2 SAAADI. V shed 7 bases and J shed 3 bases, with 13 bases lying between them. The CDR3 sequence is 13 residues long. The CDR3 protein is CASTETPRYEQYF. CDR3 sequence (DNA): TGCGCCAGCACGGAGACACCGCGCTACGAGCAGTACTTC.

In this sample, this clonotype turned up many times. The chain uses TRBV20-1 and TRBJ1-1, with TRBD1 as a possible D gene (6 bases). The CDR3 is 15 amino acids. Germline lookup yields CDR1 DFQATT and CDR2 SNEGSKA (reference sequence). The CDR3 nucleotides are TGCAGCGCCAGGGAACAGGGCTTATCGGGCACTGAAGCTTTCTTT. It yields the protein CSAREQGLSGTEAFF.

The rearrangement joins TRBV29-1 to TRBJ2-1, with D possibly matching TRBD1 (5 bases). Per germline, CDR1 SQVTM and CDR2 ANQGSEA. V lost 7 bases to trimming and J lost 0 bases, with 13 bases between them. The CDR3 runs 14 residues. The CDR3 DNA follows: TGCAGCGGGGGCCGTGGGGCCTCCTACAATGAGCAGTTCTTC. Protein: CSGGRGASYNEQFF.

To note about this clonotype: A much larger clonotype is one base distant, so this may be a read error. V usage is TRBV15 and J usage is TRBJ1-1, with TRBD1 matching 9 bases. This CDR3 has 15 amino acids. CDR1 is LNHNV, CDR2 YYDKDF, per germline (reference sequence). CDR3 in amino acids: CATCRSTGQGHVAFF. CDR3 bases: TGTGCCACCTGCAGAAGTACCGGACAGGGGCATGTAGCTTTCTTT. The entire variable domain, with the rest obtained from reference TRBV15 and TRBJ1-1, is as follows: DAMVIQNPRYQVTQFGKPVTLSCSQTLNHNVMYWYQQKSSQAPKLLFHYYDKDFNNEADTPDNFQSRRPNTSFCFLDIRSPGLGDTAMYLCATCRSTGQGHVAFFGQGTRLTVV.

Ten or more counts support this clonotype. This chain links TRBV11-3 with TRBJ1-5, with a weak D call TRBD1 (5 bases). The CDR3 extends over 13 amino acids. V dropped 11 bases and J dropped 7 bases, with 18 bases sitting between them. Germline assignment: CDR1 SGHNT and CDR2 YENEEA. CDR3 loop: CAGLEGVGQPQHF. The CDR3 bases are TGTGCCGGACTGGAAGGGGTCGGCCAGCCCCAGCATTTT.

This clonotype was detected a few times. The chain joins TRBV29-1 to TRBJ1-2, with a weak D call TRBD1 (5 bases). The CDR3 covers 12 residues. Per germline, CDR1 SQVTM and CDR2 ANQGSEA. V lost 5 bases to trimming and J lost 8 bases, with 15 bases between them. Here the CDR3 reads CSVRQSERGYTF. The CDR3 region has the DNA TGCAGCGTTCGACAGTCCGAGAGGGGCTACACCTTC. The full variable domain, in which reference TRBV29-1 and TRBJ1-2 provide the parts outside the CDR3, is SAVISQKPSRDICQRGTSLTIQCQVDSQVTMMFWYRQQPGQSLTLIATANQGSEATYESGFVIDKFPISRPNLTFSTLTVSNMSPEDSSIYLCSVRQSERGYTFGSGTRLTVV.

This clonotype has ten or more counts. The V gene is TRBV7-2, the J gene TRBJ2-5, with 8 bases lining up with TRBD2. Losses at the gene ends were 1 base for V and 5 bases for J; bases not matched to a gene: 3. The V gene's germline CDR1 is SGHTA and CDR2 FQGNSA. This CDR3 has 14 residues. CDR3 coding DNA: TGTGCCAGCAGCTTAGAACTAGCGGAGGAGACCCAGTACTTC. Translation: CASSLELAEETQYF. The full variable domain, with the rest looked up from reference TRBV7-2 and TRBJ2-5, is GAGVSQSPSNKVTEKGKDVELRCDPISGHTALYWYRQSLGQGLEFLIYFQGNSAPDKSGLPSDRFSAERTGGSVSTLTIQRTQQEDSAVYLCASSLELAEETQYFGPGTRLLVL.

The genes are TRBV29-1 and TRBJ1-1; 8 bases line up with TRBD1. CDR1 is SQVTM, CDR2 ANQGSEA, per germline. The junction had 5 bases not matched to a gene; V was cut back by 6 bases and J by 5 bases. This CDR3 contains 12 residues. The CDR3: CSVTGGRTEAFF. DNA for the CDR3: TGCAGCGTAACAGGGGGGCGAACTGAAGCTTTCTTT.

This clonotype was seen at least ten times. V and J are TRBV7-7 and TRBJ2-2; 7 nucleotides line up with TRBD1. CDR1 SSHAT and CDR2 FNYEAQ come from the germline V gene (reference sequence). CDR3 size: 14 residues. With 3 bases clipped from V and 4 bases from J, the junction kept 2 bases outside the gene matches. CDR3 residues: CASSFDRATGELFF. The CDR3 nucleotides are TGTGCCAGCAGCTTCGACAGGGCCACCGGGGAGCTGTTTTTT.

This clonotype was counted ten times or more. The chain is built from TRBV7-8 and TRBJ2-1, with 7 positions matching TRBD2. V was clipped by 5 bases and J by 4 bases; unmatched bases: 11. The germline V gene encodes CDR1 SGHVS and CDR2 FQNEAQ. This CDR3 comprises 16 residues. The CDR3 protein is CASSPGARGTYNEQFF. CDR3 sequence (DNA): TGTGCCAGCAGCCCCGGGGCGCGGGGGACGTACAATGAGCAGTTCTTC.